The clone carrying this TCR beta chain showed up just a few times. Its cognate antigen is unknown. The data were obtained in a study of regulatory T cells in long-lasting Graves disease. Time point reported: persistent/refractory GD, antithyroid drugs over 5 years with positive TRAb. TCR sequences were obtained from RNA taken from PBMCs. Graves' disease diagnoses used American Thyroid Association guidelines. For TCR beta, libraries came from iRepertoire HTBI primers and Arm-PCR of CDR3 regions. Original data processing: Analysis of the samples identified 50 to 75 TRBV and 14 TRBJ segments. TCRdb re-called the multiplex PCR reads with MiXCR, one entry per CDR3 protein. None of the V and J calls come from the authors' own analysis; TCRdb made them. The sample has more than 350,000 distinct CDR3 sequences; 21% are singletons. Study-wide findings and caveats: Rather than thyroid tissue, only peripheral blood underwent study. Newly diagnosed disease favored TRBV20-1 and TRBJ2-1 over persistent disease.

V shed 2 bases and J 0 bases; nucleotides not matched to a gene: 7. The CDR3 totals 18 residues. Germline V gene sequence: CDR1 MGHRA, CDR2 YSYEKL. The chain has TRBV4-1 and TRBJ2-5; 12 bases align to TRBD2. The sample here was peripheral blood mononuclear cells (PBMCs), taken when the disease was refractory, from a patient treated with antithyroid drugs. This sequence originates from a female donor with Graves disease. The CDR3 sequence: CASSQKTSGSDYQETQYF. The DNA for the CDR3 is TGCGCCAGCAGCCAAAAGACTAGCGGGAGTGATTACCAAGAGACCCAGTACTTC.